Detailed here is one T cell receptor beta chain. Its antigen is unknown. A second PCR, run for roughly 6 to 11 cycles, used a sample-barcoded 5' primer plus a J-beta primer mix. The template-switch adaptor was a 5' adaptor with 12 random nucleotides. It tagged each cDNA molecule. TCRdb re-analysed the 5' RACE reads in MiXCR, keeping a single row per CDR3 protein. Here the sample spans 1 million to 1.2 million distinct CDR3 sequences, roughly two fifths being singletons. The data belong to a study of blood T cells in healthy people across ages. The study's findings and limits: Significant beta diversity loss was already apparent by age roughly 43, declining roughly linearly.

Donation came from healthy Caucasian individuals in Russia who were aged about 6 to 95. Peripheral blood, about 10 milliliters per donor, was collected. The CDR3 runs to 14 residues. V lost 4 bases to trimming and J lost 5 bases; unmatched junction nucleotides: 8. From germline, CDR1 is SGHRS and CDR2 YFSETQ. V and J are TRBV5-1 and TRBJ1-1; 7 nucleotides match TRBD1. Sequencing was done on a sample of blood. This TCR came from a man in his late teens or twenties in good health. The CDR3 loop reads CASSPGTASTEAFF. The CDR3 bases are TGCGCCAGCAGCCCCGGGACAGCATCGACTGAAGCTTTCTTT. Together with reference TRBV5-1 and TRBJ1-1, the CDR3 gives the full variable domain: KAGVTQTPRYLIKTRGQQVTLSCSPISGHRSVSWYQQTPGQGLQFLFEYFSETQRNKGNFPGRFSGRQFSNSRSEMNVSTLELGDSALYLCASSPGTASTEAFFGQGTRLTVV.